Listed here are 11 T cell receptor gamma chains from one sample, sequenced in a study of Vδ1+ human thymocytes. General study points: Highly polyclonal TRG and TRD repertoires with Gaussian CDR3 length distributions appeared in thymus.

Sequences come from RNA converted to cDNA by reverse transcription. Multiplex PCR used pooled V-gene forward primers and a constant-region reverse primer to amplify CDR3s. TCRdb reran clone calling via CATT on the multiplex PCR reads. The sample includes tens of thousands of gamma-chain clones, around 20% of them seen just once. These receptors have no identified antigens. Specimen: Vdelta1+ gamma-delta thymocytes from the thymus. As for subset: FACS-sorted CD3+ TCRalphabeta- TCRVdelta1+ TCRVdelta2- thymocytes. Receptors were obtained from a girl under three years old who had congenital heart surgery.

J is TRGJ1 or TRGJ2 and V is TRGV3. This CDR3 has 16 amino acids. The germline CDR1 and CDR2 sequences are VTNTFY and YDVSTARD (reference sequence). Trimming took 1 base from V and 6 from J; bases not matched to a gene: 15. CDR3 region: CATWDSLPGLGYKKLF. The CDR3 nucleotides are TGTGCCACCTGGGACAGCCTACCCGGATTGGGTTATAAGAAACTCTTT.

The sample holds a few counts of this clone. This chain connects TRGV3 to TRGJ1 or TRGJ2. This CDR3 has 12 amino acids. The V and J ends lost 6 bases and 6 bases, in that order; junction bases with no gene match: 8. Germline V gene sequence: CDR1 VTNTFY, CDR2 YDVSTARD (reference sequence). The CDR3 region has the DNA TGTGCCACCTGGACGAGAGGTTATAAGAAACTCTTT. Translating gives CATWTRGYKKLF.

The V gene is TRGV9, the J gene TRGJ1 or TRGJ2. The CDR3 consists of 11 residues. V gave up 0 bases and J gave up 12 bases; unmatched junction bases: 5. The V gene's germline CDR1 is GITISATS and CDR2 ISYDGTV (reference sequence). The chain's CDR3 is CALWEVCGKLF. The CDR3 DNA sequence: TGTGCCTTGTGGGAGGTGTGTGGGAAACTCTTT.

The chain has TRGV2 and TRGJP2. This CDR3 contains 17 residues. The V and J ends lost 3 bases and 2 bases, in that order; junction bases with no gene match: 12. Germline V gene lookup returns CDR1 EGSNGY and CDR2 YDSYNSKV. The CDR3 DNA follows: TGTGCCACCTGGGACAGGATGGGAGGCAGTAGTGATTGGATCAAGACGTTT. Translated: CATWDRMGGSSDWIKTF.

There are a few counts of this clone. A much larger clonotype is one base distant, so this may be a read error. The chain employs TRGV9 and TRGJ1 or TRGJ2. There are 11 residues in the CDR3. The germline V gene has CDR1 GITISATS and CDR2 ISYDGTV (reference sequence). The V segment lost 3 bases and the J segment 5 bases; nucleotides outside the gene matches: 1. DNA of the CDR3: TGTGCCTTGTGGGAGCATTATAAGAAACTCTTT. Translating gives CALWEHYKKLF.

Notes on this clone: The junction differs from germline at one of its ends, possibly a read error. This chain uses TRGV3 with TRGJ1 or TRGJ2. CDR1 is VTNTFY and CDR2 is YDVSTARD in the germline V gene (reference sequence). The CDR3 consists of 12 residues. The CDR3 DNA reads TGTGCCACCTGGTATCATTCAGGGGAGAAACTCTTC. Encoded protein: CATWYHSGEKLF.

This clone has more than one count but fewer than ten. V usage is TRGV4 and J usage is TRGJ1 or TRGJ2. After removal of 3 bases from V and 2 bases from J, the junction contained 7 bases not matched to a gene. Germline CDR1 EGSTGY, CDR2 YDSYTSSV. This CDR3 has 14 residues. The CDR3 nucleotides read TGTGCCACCTGGGATCCTGGGGATTATTATAAGAAACTCTTT. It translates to CATWDPGDYYKKLF.

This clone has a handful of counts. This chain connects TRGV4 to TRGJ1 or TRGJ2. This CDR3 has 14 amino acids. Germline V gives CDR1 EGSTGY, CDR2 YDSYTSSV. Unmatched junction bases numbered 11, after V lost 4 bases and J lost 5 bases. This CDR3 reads CATWDGRAHYKKLF. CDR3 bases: TGTGCCACCTGGGACGGGCGTGCACATTATAAGAAACTCTTT.

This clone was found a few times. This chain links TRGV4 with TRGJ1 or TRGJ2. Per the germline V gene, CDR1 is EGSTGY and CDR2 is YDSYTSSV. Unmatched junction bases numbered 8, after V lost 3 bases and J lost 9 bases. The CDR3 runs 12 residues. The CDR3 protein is CATWDRLRKKLF. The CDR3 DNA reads TGTGCCACCTGGGATCGGTTACGTAAGAAACTCTTT.

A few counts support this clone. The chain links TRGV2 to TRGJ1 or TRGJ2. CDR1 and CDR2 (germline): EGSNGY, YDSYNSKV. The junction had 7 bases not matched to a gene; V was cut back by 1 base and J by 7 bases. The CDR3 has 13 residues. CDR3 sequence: CATWDGGGYKKLF. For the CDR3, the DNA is TGTGCCACCTGGGACGGCGGCGGGTATAAGAAACTCTTT.

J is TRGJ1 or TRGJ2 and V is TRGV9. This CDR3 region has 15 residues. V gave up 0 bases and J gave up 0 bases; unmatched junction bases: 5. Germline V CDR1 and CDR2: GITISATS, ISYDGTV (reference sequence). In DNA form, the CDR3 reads TGTGCCTTGTGGGAGGTGCGACAGAATTATTATAAGAAACTCTTT. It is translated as CALWEVRQNYYKKLF.